Following are 27 T cell receptor beta chains from one sample sequenced in a study of neurological immune-mediated disorders. TCRdb used MiXCR to reprocess the 5' RACE reads, holding one entry per CDR3 protein. The sample lists tens of thousands of distinct CDR3 sequences; about 8.9% were seen once. Indicated time point: longitudinal time-point 2. Sequenced: PBMCs. The receptors shown here come from a man aged 25-45 years in good health.

This clonotype was recorded at least ten times. The chain joins TRBV11-2 to TRBJ2-7; weak D call: TRBD2 (5 bases). Germline CDR1 is SGHAT and CDR2 is FQNNGV. This CDR3 contains 15 residues. Between the trimmed V and J ends, which lost 5 bases and 3 bases, there was a span of 17 bases. The CDR3 is CASSGEIARSYEQYF. The CDR3, as DNA: TGTGCCAGCAGCGGGGAGATTGCCAGAAGCTACGAGCAGTACTTC. Based on the CDR3 plus reference TRBV11-2 and TRBJ2-7, the full variable domain is EAGVAQSPRYKIIEKRQSVAFWCNPISGHATLYWYQQILGQGPKLLIQFQNNGVVDDSQLPKDRFSAERLKGVDSTLKIQPAKLEDSAVYLCASSGEIARSYEQYFGPGTRLTVT.

There are many counts of this clonotype. The CDR3 here is CASKGPTYNEQFF. In nucleotides, the CDR3 is TGTGCCAGCAAGGGGCCCACCTACAATGAGCAGTTCTTC. The genes are TRBV6-6 and TRBJ2-1; weak D call: TRBD1 (5 bases). Trimming stripped 7 bases from V and 2 bases from J, with 9 bases between. The CDR3 spans 13 residues. In germline, CDR1 is MNHNY, CDR2 SVGAGI (reference sequence).

This clonotype was counted ten times or more. The rearrangement links TRBV7-2 to TRBJ1-6; no definite D call. The CDR3 is 14 amino acids. CDR1 and CDR2 from the germline V gene are SGHTA and FQGNSA. Trimming stripped 3 bases from V and 3 bases from J, with 6 bases between. CDR3 sequence: CASSLGNYNSPLHF. As DNA, the CDR3 is TGTGCCAGCAGCTTGGGGAACTATAATTCACCCCTCCACTTT. The whole variable domain, remainder taken from reference TRBV7-2 and TRBJ1-6, is GAGVSQSPSNKVTEKGKDVELRCDPISGHTALYWYRQSLGQGLEFLIYFQGNSAPDKSGLPSDRFSAERTGGSVSTLTIQRTQQEDSAVYLCASSLGNYNSPLHFGNGTRLTVT.

Many counts were recorded for this clonotype. The chain employs TRBV18 and TRBJ2-1, with 7 bases that match TRBD2. CDR1 and CDR2 from the germline V gene are KGHSH and LQKENI. The CDR3 spans 16 residues. Germline trimming cut 4 bases from V and 6 bases from J; bases unmatched to any gene: 12. CDR3 loop: CASSHTGTITANEQFF. CDR3 DNA: TGTGCCAGCTCACACACCGGGACTATTACAGCCAATGAGCAGTTCTTC.

The V gene is TRBV7-9, the J gene TRBJ2-5, with 7 bases matching TRBD1. CDR1 and CDR2 (germline): SEHNR, FQNEAQ (reference sequence). Trimming cost V 2 bases and J 1 base; bases outside gene matches: 4. This CDR3 comprises 15 residues. The CDR3 bases are TGTGCCAGCAGCTTACAGGGGGTATCCCAAGAGACCCAGTACTTC. Amino acids: CASSLQGVSQETQYF. Full variable domain (remainder filled in from reference TRBV7-9 and TRBJ2-5): DTGVSQNPRHKITKRGQNVTFRCDPISEHNRLYWYRQTLGQGPEFLTYFQNEAQLEKSRLLSDRFSAERPKGSFSTLEIQRTEQGDSAMYLCASSLQGVSQETQYFGPGTRLLVL.

This clonotype was recorded at least ten times. The chain recombines TRBV20-1 with TRBJ2-7; a possible D gene is TRBD2 (5 bases). This CDR3 contains 13 residues. V was clipped by 2 bases and J by 0 bases, with 8 bases between them. Germline values: CDR1 DFQATT, CDR2 SNEGSKA (reference sequence). CDR3: CSARSGVSYEQYF. CDR3 nucleotides: TGCAGTGCTAGATCCGGGGTCTCCTACGAGCAGTACTTC.

This clonotype was observed at least ten times. This rearrangement joins TRBV12-3 or TRBV12-4 to TRBJ1-1; a weak D match, TRBD1 (5 bases). Trimming cost V 3 bases and J 4 bases, with 18 bases left between them. The CDR3 is 16 amino acids. DNA for the CDR3: TGTGCCAGCAGTTTGTGGAGGGGCGGGGGGAGCACTGAAGCTTTCTTT. Residues: CASSLWRGGGSTEAFF.

This clonotype was detected ten times or more. The chain couples TRBV27 to TRBJ2-5; 9 nucleotides agree with TRBD2. Germline V CDR1 and CDR2: MNHEY, SMNVEV (reference sequence). The CDR3 has 14 residues. Trimming at V came to 7 bases and at J to 5 bases, leaving 8 bases not matched to a gene. DNA of the CDR3: TGTGCCAGCAAGTTTAGCGGGAGTAGGGAGACCCAGTACTTC. It specifies CASKFSGSRETQYF.

The table lists this clonotype with many counts. The chain couples TRBV28 to TRBJ2-3; 9 bases line up with TRBD2. The J segment lost 2 bases and the V segment lost 5 bases, leaving 8 bases of the junction unmatched. The CDR3 is 16 residues long. The germline CDR1 and CDR2 sequences are MDHEN and SYDVKM. The CDR3: CASSLRAGGYTDTQYF. The CDR3 region has the DNA TGTGCCAGCAGTCTCCGTGCGGGAGGGTACACAGATACGCAGTATTTT.

This clonotype was seen ten or more times. The chain recombines TRBV10-3 with TRBJ2-1; 9 bases are shared with TRBD2. After removal of 5 bases from V and 0 bases from J, the junction contained 2 bases not matched to a gene. CDR3 length: 15 residues. Per the germline V gene, CDR1 is ENHRY and CDR2 is SYGVKD. CDR3 in amino acids: CAISQAGGSYNEQFF. In DNA, the CDR3 is TGTGCCATCAGTCAAGCGGGAGGCTCCTACAATGAGCAGTTCTTC.

This clonotype was counted at least ten times. The rearrangement joins TRBV14 to TRBJ2-5; D is undetermined. Germline CDR1 and CDR2: SGHDN and FVKESK. V lost 5 bases, J lost 2 bases, and 12 bases lay in between. There are 14 residues in the CDR3. Here the CDR3 reads CASSAQRIQETQYF. DNA of the CDR3: TGTGCCAGCAGCGCACAGCGTATACAAGAGACCCAGTACTTC.

This clonotype has at least ten counts. The rearrangement joins TRBV10-1 to TRBJ2-3, with D tentatively TRBD2 (5 bases). The CDR3 runs 14 residues. Germline V gene sequence: CDR1 WNHNN, CDR2 SYGVQD (reference sequence). The V gene lost 3 bases and the J gene lost 1 base, with 8 bases spanning the gap. CDR3 sequence (DNA): TGCGCCAGCAGTGATAGCGAGCGCACAGATACGCAGTATTTT. Residues: CASSDSERTDTQYF.

This clonotype was observed many times. The V and J genes are TRBV27 and TRBJ2-2; D remains ambiguous. The germline CDR1 and CDR2 sequences are MNHEY and SMNVEV (reference sequence). The CDR3 sequence is 16 residues long. V was clipped by 2 bases and J by 0 bases, with 10 bases between them. The chain's CDR3 is CASSLLLTANTGELFF. CDR3 DNA sequence: TGTGCCAGCAGTTTACTCCTTACAGCGAACACCGGGGAGCTGTTTTTT.

This clonotype has a count of ten or more. The chain has TRBV5-1 and TRBJ2-1; D gene unclear. The CDR3 is 14 amino acids. The germline V and J ends were trimmed by 6 bases and 0 bases, with 10 bases remaining between them. Germline V gene lookup returns CDR1 SGHRS and CDR2 YFSETQ. The CDR3 DNA is TGCGCCAGCAAGGACGTCAGCTCCTACAATGAGCAGTTCTTC. It yields the protein CASKDVSSYNEQFF.

V and J are TRBV11-2 and TRBJ1-1, with D maybe TRBD1 (6 bases). With 5 bases removed from V and 4 bases from J, the gap between germline ends came to 11 bases. Germline-derived CDR1 and CDR2 are SGHAT and FQNNGV. This CDR3 contains 13 residues. CDR3 DNA: TGTGCCAGCAGCCCCCCAGGGGTCACTGAAGCTTTCTTT. It encodes CASSPPGVTEAFF. The whole variable domain, remainder taken from reference TRBV11-2 and TRBJ1-1, is EAGVAQSPRYKIIEKRQSVAFWCNPISGHATLYWYQQILGQGPKLLIQFQNNGVVDDSQLPKDRFSAERLKGVDSTLKIQPAKLEDSAVYLCASSPPGVTEAFFGQGTRLTVV.

This clonotype showed up many times. The chain is built from TRBV2 and TRBJ2-7; 9 positions match TRBD2. Trimming cost V 10 bases and J 4 bases; bases outside gene matches: 8. CDR3 length equals 13 residues. The V gene's germline CDR1 is SNHLY and CDR2 FYNNEI. CDR3 coding DNA: TGTGCCACCGCCGGGACTAGCCCTTACGAGCAGTACTTC. It yields the protein CATAGTSPYEQYF.

Concerning this clonotype: This sequence may be a read error, since a much larger clone differs from it by one base. The chain combines TRBV3-1 with TRBJ2-2; D remains ambiguous. CDR1 is LGHDT and CDR2 is YNNKEL in the germline V gene (reference sequence). The CDR3 has 14 residues. Trimming removed 1 base from V and 12 bases from J, with 15 bases in between. The CDR3 region is CASSQGPNTRKLFF. The CDR3 coding sequence is TGTGCCAGCAGCCAAGGACCAAACACCAGGAAGCTGTTTTTT.

This clonotype was recorded many times. V gene TRBV7-9 combines with J gene TRBJ2-4; D not certain. Germline CDR1 is SEHNR and CDR2 is FQNEAQ (reference sequence). The CDR3 is made up of 14 amino acids. The V end was cut by 1 base, the J end by 6 bases, with 10 bases between. The CDR3 DNA reads as TGTGCCAGCAGCTTAGACCCAGCCGGAAACATTCAGTACTTC. This sequence encodes CASSLDPAGNIQYF.

This clonotype was detected a few times. The rearrangement joins TRBV5-1 to TRBJ2-1; perhaps TRBD1 as D (5 bases). CDR3 length: 16 residues. Trimming shortened V by 0 bases and J by 2 bases, and 12 bases separated the two germline ends. Germline values: CDR1 SGHRS, CDR2 YFSETQ. The CDR3 sequence is CASSLVGQGTYNEQFF. CDR3 bases: TGCGCCAGCAGCTTGGTCGGCCAGGGAACCTACAATGAGCAGTTCTTC.

This clonotype showed up many times. The V and J genes are TRBV20-1 and TRBJ2-5; D remains unclear. Germline values: CDR1 DFQATT, CDR2 SNEGSKA (reference sequence). The CDR3 totals 12 residues. CDR3 coding DNA: TGCAGCACATCCCCGGTCCAAGAGACCCAGTACTTC. This sequence encodes CSTSPVQETQYF.

This clonotype was seen ten or more times. This rearrangement joins TRBV29-1 to TRBJ2-7; TRBD2 matches 10 bases. Germline V gene data show CDR1 as SQVTM and CDR2 as ANQGSEA. The ends lost 6 bases at V and 1 base at J; junction bases unmatched: 15. CDR3 size: 17 residues. CDR3 sequence: CSVEGASGSLRSYEQYF. As DNA, the CDR3 is TGCAGCGTGGAGGGTGCTAGCGGGAGTCTAAGGTCCTACGAGCAGTACTTC.

This clonotype was found many times. The V call is TRBV7-6, the J call TRBJ2-7; TRBD1 matches 9 bases. Germline lookup yields CDR1 SGHVS and CDR2 FNYEAQ. V was pared by 5 bases and J by 3 bases, with 5 bases of the junction left unmatched. The CDR3 is 14 residues long. This CDR3 is CASSRDRDSYEQYF. CDR3 nucleotides: TGTGCCAGCAGCCGGGACAGGGATAGCTACGAGCAGTACTTC.

This clonotype was recorded at least ten times. The genes are TRBV20-1 and TRBJ2-3; D is undetermined. This CDR3 is built from 13 residues. Germline V CDR1 and CDR2: DFQATT, SNEGSKA (reference sequence). V lost 0 bases and J lost 1, with 5 bases in between. The CDR3 region has the DNA TGCAGTGCTAGAGATCCGGGCACAGATACGCAGTATTTT. Its protein product is CSARDPGTDTQYF.

In its sample, this clonotype was seen many times. The chain couples TRBV10-3 to TRBJ2-7, with TRBD2 identical over 13 bases. V was clipped by 10 bases and J by 3 bases; unmatched bases: 9. CDR1 and CDR2 (germline): ENHRY, SYGVKD. The CDR3 covers 15 residues. The CDR3 protein is CATGGLAGVHYEQYF. The CDR3 DNA reads as TGTGCCACCGGTGGACTAGCGGGAGTTCACTACGAGCAGTACTTC.

In this sample, this clonotype turned up many times. The CDR3 loop is CASSQVRQGGSGANVLTF. CDR3 nucleotides: TGTGCCAGCAGCCAAGTCCGACAGGGAGGCTCTGGGGCCAACGTCCTGACTTTC. The J gene is TRBJ2-6, the V gene TRBV3-1; D perhaps matches TRBD1 (7 bases). This CDR3 region has 18 residues. V was clipped by 1 base and J by 0 bases, with 13 bases between them. Germline V gene sequence: CDR1 LGHDT, CDR2 YNNKEL (reference sequence).

This clonotype was seen only a few times. The rearrangement links TRBV7-3 to TRBJ2-3, with 9 positions matching TRBD2. The CDR3 loop spans 15 amino acids. J gave up 4 bases and V 2 bases, and 4 bases lay outside the gene matches. Germline values: CDR1 SGHTA, CDR2 FQGTGA. The DNA of the CDR3 is TGTGCCAGCAGCTTATCAGCGGGAGGAGCAGATACGCAGTATTTT. Protein sequence: CASSLSAGGADTQYF.

This clonotype appeared a few times. The V call is TRBV19, the J call TRBJ2-1, with D unresolved. This CDR3 comprises 14 residues. Germline CDR1 and CDR2: LNHDA and SQIVND (reference sequence). Trimming pared 8 bases from V and 0 bases from J, leaving 11 bases between. The DNA for the CDR3 is TGTGCCAGTGGAGAGACGAGCTCCTACAATGAGCAGTTCTTC. Amino acid sequence: CASGETSSYNEQFF.